The 26 T cell receptor beta chains presented below share a single source sample, sequenced in a study of blood T cell repertoires in COVID-19. Generated by immunoSEQ multiplex PCR, the TCRdb table keeps only in-frame clones and is missing some. The sample has roughly 300,000 clones; roughly 80% are singletons. Source material: peripheral blood. The source is a human donor with COVID-19, enrolled during active disease. The donor label of this sample is uncertain.

The chain recombines TRBV11-2 with TRBJ2-3; 9 nucleotides align to TRBD2. J lost 8 bases, V lost 2 bases, and 8 bases had no gene match. The CDR3 covers 15 residues. Germline V gene data show CDR1 as SGHAT and CDR2 as FQNNGV. The DNA of the CDR3 is TGTGCCAGCAGCTTAAGGGGGACTAGCATGGTTACGCAGTATTTT. Its translation is CASSLRGTSMVTQYF.

Note on this clone: Additional DNA sequences in this sample encode the identical CDR3. The chain recombines TRBV29-1 with TRBJ2-2, with a weak D call TRBD1 (6 bases). V shed 0 bases and J shed 5 bases, with 10 bases lying between them. The V gene's germline CDR1 is SQVTM and CDR2 ANQGSEA. There are 14 residues in the CDR3. The CDR3 DNA reads TGCAGCGTTGAAGAGAATAGGGGGACCGGGGAGCTGTTTTTT. It specifies CSVEENRGTGELFF.

The chain is built from TRBV7-2 and TRBJ2-2, with 10 bases lining up with TRBD2. CDR1 is SGHTA and CDR2 is FQGNSA in the germline V gene. This CDR3 has 15 residues. V shed 1 base and J 7 bases; nucleotides not matched to a gene: 3. The CDR3 reads CASSLVGTSVGELFF. The CDR3 nucleotides read TGTGCCAGCAGCTTAGTGGGGACTAGCGTCGGGGAGCTGTTTTTT.

The chain carries TRBV11-2 and TRBJ2-1, with TRBD2 matching over 7 bases. The CDR3 length is 14 residues. Germline V lookup: CDR1 SGHAT, CDR2 FQNNGV. With 0 bases clipped from V and 9 bases from J, the junction kept 5 bases outside the gene matches. CDR3: CASSLDRLAGEQFF. The DNA for the CDR3 is TGTGCCAGCAGCTTAGATCGACTAGCCGGTGAGCAGTTCTTC.

Worth noting for this clone: Distinct nucleotide sequences in the sample also encode this CDR3. The chain combines TRBV6-5 with TRBJ2-3, with a tentative D call TRBD2 (6 bases). V was clipped by 4 bases and J by 2 bases, with 13 bases between them. Germline V lookup: CDR1 MNHEY, CDR2 SVGAGI. The CDR3 covers 15 residues. The DNA of the CDR3 is TGTGCCAGCAGTTTTAGCGGCTCCCTCACAGATACGCAGTATTTT. It yields the protein CASSFSGSLTDTQYF.

V is TRBV7-3 and J is TRBJ2-7; the D gene is possibly TRBD2 (5 bases). CDR1 is SGHTA and CDR2 is FQGTGA in the germline V gene. This CDR3 spans 17 amino acids. Between the trimmed V and J ends, which lost 0 bases and 0 bases, there was a span of 15 bases. In DNA form, the CDR3 reads TGTGCCAGCAGCTTAACAGGTACCCAGCGGCGCTCCTACGAGCAGTACTTC. Translation: CASSLTGTQRRSYEQYF.

The rearrangement links TRBV3-1 (or the pseudogene TRBV3-2) to TRBJ2-2; 8 positions match TRBD2. The CDR3 is made up of 15 amino acids. V lost 6 bases to trimming and J lost 6 bases; unmatched junction nucleotides: 9. Germline CDR1 and CDR2: LGHDT and YNNKEL (reference sequence). As DNA, the CDR3 is TGTGCCAGCAGTTTTGGACTAGCCGAGGCCGGGGAGCTGTTTTTT. Translated: CASSFGLAEAGELFF.

In its sample, this clone was seen once. The chain couples TRBV27 to TRBJ1-1; no firm D call. Germline assignment: CDR1 MNHEY and CDR2 SMNVEV (reference sequence). CDR3 size: 14 residues. V was shortened by 5 bases and J by 1 base, with 11 bases between the two germline ends. The CDR3 DNA reads as TGTGCCAGCAGTACACATATTGAGAACACTGAAGCTTTCTTT. This gives the protein CASSTHIENTEAFF.

CDR3 coding DNA: TGTGCCACCAGTGATCCTAAGACAGGGGGGGACAATCAGCCCCAGCATTTT. Its protein is CATSDPKTGGDNQPQHF. The chain joins TRBV24-1 to TRBJ1-5, with 9 bases matching TRBD1. The CDR3 totals 17 residues. Germline values: CDR1 KGHDR, CDR2 SFDVKD. The trim removed 3 bases at V and 3 bases at J, leaving 8 bases unmatched.

The chain employs TRBV2 and TRBJ2-1; D unresolved. Trimming pared 7 bases from V and 5 bases from J, leaving 9 bases between. This CDR3 has 12 amino acids. The germline gives CDR1 SNHLY, CDR2 FYNNEI. In DNA, the CDR3 is TGTGCCAGCAAAATTCGCGACAATGAGCAGTTCTTC. Amino acid sequence: CASKIRDNEQFF.

The rearrangement joins TRBV7-9 to TRBJ1-2; D remains ambiguous. Germline-derived CDR1 and CDR2 are SEHNR and FQNEAQ (reference sequence). The CDR3 extends over 16 amino acids. V lost 1 base and J lost 3, with 15 bases in between. CDR3 amino acids: CASSLEAAEEDYGYTF. CDR3 nucleotide sequence: TGTGCCAGCAGCTTAGAGGCGGCTGAAGAGGACTATGGCTACACCTTC.

The CDR3 here is CASSHRARGDFNQPQHF. CDR3 DNA sequence: TGTGCCAGCAGTCACAGAGCCAGGGGAGATTTCAATCAGCCCCAGCATTTT. This rearrangement joins TRBV6-6 to TRBJ1-5, with TRBD1 as a possible D gene (6 bases). CDR1 MNHNY and CDR2 SVGAGI come from the germline V gene (reference sequence). With 5 bases removed from V and 3 bases from J, the gap between germline ends came to 20 bases. The CDR3 contains 17 residues.

This clone has just a few counts. The chain couples TRBV5-1 to TRBJ1-5, with TRBD1 identical over 9 bases. This CDR3 has 15 residues. The germline V gene encodes CDR1 SGHRS and CDR2 YFSETQ. Trimming at V came to 4 bases and at J to 6 bases, leaving 8 bases not matched to a gene. The CDR3 DNA reads as TGCGCCAGCAGCCTGGGACAGGGAGCCCTTCAGCCCCAGCATTTT. Its translation is CASSLGQGALQPQHF.

The rearrangement uses TRBV6-6 and TRBJ2-1; 9 bases line up with TRBD1. The germline gives CDR1 MNHNY, CDR2 SVGAGI (reference sequence). V was clipped by 2 bases and J by 9 bases; unmatched bases: 8. The length of the CDR3 is 15 residues. The CDR3 spells CASSYLGQGTGEQFF. CDR3 DNA sequence: TGTGCCAGCAGTTACCTGGGACAGGGCACCGGTGAGCAGTTCTTC.

V usage is TRBV10-1 and J usage is TRBJ1-2; unclear D gene. Germline loops: CDR1 WNHNN, CDR2 SYGVQD (reference sequence). CDR3 size: 15 residues. V was clipped by 7 bases and J by 3 bases, with 18 bases between them. Here the CDR3 reads CASTQHSLSYYGYTF. The CDR3 bases are TGCGCCAGCACACAACATTCACTAAGCTACTATGGCTACACCTTC.

J is TRBJ2-2 and V is TRBV28; tentatively, D is TRBD2 (6 bases). From germline, CDR1 is MDHEN and CDR2 SYDVKM. The ends were cut back, 9 bases at V and 8 bases at J, with 16 bases in the middle. The CDR3 has 13 residues. DNA for the CDR3: TGTGCCAGTTCCGGGACTCTTTCTGGGGAGCTGTTTTTT. Translating it yields CASSGTLSGELFF. The entire variable domain, with the rest obtained from reference TRBV28 and TRBJ2-2, is as follows: DVKVTQSSRYLVKRTGEKVFLECVQDMDHENMFWYRQDPGLGLRLIYFSYDVKMKEKGDIPEGYSVSREKKERFSLILESASTNQTSMYLCASSGTLSGELFFGEGSRLTVL.

The V and J genes are TRBV29-1 and TRBJ2-2; TRBD1 might be the D (5 bases). The CDR3 spans 12 residues. Looked up from germline, CDR1 is SQVTM and CDR2 is ANQGSEA. V lost 4 bases and J 6 bases, leaving 9 bases between the germline ends. CDR3 sequence: CSVGGPPGELFF. Here the CDR3 DNA reads TGCAGCGTTGGGGGCCCCCCCGGGGAGCTGTTTTTT.

The rearrangement joins TRBV2 to TRBJ2-7; 9 bases are a match to TRBD2. This CDR3 spans 16 amino acids. From germline, CDR1 is SNHLY and CDR2 FYNNEI. The junction had 4 bases not matched to a gene; V was cut back by 0 bases and J by 1 base. CDR3 protein: CASSEALSGGSYEQYF. The CDR3 bases are TGTGCCAGCAGTGAAGCGCTTAGCGGGGGTTCCTACGAGCAGTACTTC. The whole variable domain, remainder taken from reference TRBV2 and TRBJ2-7, is EPEVTQTPSHQVTQMGQEVILRCVPISNHLYFYWYRQILGQKVEFLVSFYNNEISEKSEIFDDQFSVERPDGSNFTLKIRSTKLEDSAMYFCASSEALSGGSYEQYFGPGTRLTVT.

The chain combines TRBV10-3 with TRBJ1-2; no definite D call. V was pared by 3 bases and J by 4 bases, with 9 bases between. From germline, CDR1 is ENHRY and CDR2 SYGVKD. There are 13 residues in the CDR3. The CDR3 nucleotides are TGTGCCATCAGTGATGTGATAGCCTATGGCTACACCTTC. It specifies CAISDVIAYGYTF.

The chain links TRBV30 to TRBJ2-3; 11 nucleotides agree with TRBD1. The CDR3 is 15 residues long. The ends lost 0 bases at V and 3 bases at J; junction bases unmatched: 2. The V gene's germline CDR1 is GTSNPN and CDR2 SVGIG (reference sequence). The CDR3, as DNA: TGTGCCTGGAGTGTAGGGACAGGGGGAACAGATACGCAGTATTTT. It yields the protein CAWSVGTGGTDTQYF.

The chain couples TRBV10-3 to TRBJ2-1; 8 positions match TRBD2. The germline V gene encodes CDR1 ENHRY and CDR2 SYGVKD. The CDR3 covers 17 residues. V trimming: 0 bases; J trimming: 0 bases; junction bases outside the gene matches: 4. The CDR3 DNA follows: TGTGCCATCAGTGAGTCCCTAGCGGGTGACTCCTACAATGAGCAGTTCTTC. Translated: CAISESLAGDSYNEQFF.

The chain combines TRBV29-1 with TRBJ1-2; 8 positions agree with TRBD1. V was clipped by 4 bases and J by 4 bases; unmatched bases: 2. This CDR3 is 12 amino acids long. Germline-derived CDR1 and CDR2 are SQVTM and ANQGSEA. The CDR3 region has the DNA TGCAGCGTTGGAGGGACAGGCTATGGCTACACCTTC. Protein sequence: CSVGGTGYGYTF.

The rearrangement uses TRBV19 and TRBJ2-5, with a weak D call TRBD2 (5 bases). Deletions cut 6 bases from V and 2 bases from J, with 10 bases between. Germline CDR1 and CDR2: LNHDA and SQIVND (reference sequence). The CDR3 has 13 residues. The DNA of the CDR3 is TGTGCCAGTAGCCCCGGGGTTCAAGAGACCCAGTACTTC. It specifies CASSPGVQETQYF.

The chain combines TRBV7-2 with TRBJ1-1; D uncertain. The CDR3 loop spans 17 amino acids. Trimming took off 1 base at V and 3 bases at J, with 18 bases between the two ends. The germline CDR1 and CDR2 sequences are SGHTA and FQGNSA. CDR3 amino acids: CASSLGGGPRRHTEAFF. CDR3 nucleotides: TGTGCCAGCAGCTTAGGGGGAGGACCCAGGCGGCACACTGAAGCTTTCTTT.

The chain couples TRBV4-1 to TRBJ2-3; D is unresolved. The CDR3 has 18 residues. Trimming pared 1 base from V and 0 bases from J, leaving 17 bases between. CDR1 and CDR2 from the germline V gene are MGHRA and YSYEKL. The CDR3 sequence is CASSQVDSHYPSTDTQYF. For the CDR3, the DNA is TGCGCCAGCAGCCAAGTGGATAGTCACTACCCTAGCACAGATACGCAGTATTTT.

The V gene is TRBV5-1, the J gene TRBJ1-2, with a possible D match to TRBD1 (6 bases). V gave up 2 bases and J gave up 1 base, with 9 bases separating them. This CDR3 comprises 14 residues. CDR1 and CDR2 (germline): SGHRS, YFSETQ. In DNA form, the CDR3 reads TGCGCCAGCAGCTTCTCAGGGGATAACTATGGCTACACCTTC. Its protein is CASSFSGDNYGYTF.